The rows below give T cell receptor beta chains drawn from one sample of a study of tumor-infiltrating lymphocytes in primary liver carcinoma. MiXCR was run by TCRdb on the multiplex PCR reads, yielding one entry per CDR3 protein. The sample has 330,000 or so distinct CDR3 sequences; about 65% are singletons. Material: peripheral blood. All receptors come from a man aged 35-49 years with primary liver carcinoma and hepatitis B virus infection. CDR3s include the opening cysteine and the closing phenylalanine or tryptophan. A D gene is named only where the DNA matches it firmly. Clone size is not always given. Where it is, it says once, few, many or a class for expanded clones.

length: 15; V: TRBV10-3; size: many; D: TRBD2; J: TRBJ2-3; CDR3: CAINEREGNADTQYF; DNA: TGTGCCATCAACGAGCGGGAGGGAAATGCGGATACGCAGTATTTT
length: 17; V: TRBV4-3; size: many; D: TRBD2; J: TRBJ2-3; CDR3: CASSQAGTSGRTDTQYF; DNA: TGCGCCAGCAGCCAAGCGGGGACTAGCGGGAGGACAGATACGCAGTATTTT
length: 14; V: TRBV14; size: many; D: NA; J: TRBJ1-6; CDR3: CASSQETRGSPLHF; DNA: TGTGCCAGCAGCCAAGAGACCCGGGGTTCACCCCTCCACTTT
length: 13; V: TRBV5-1; size: few; D: NA; J: TRBJ2-5; CDR3: CASSYEEAETQYF; DNA: TGCGCCAGCAGCTACGAGGAGGCAGAGACCCAGTACTTC
length: 15; V: TRBV5-6; size: few; D: NA; J: TRBJ1-2; CDR3: CASSLEGQGWFGYTF; DNA: TGTGCCAGCAGCTTGGAGGGGCAGGGTTGGTTTGGCTACACCTTC
length: 12; V: TRBV30; size: NA; D: TRBD1; J: TRBJ2-4; CDR3: CAWSSNRGHQYF; DNA: TGTGCCTGGAGTAGTAACAGGGGGCATCAGTACTTC
length: 16; V: TRBV4-2; size: NA; D: TRBD2; J: TRBJ2-1; CDR3: CVSSQHPGLADNEQSF; DNA: TGTGTCAGCAGCCAACACCCGGGACTAGCGGACAATGAGCAGTCCTTC
length: 13; V: TRBV5-6; size: NA; D: NA; J: TRBJ2-7; CDR3: CASSLRPSYEQYF; DNA: TGTGCCAGCAGCTTGCGTCCATCTTACGAGCAGTACTTC
length: 13; V: TRBV11-2; size: NA; D: NA; J: TRBJ2-7; CDR3: CVSSLELVEEQYF; DNA: TGTGTCAGCAGCTTAGAACTCGTCGAAGAGCAGTACTTC
length: 14; V: TRBV11-2; size: NA; D: TRBD1; J: TRBJ2-7; CDR3: CASSRQGAAYEQCF; DNA: TGTGCCAGCAGCCGACAGGGGGCGGCCTACGAGCAGTGCTTT
length: 15; V: TRBV10-3; size: NA; D: NA; J: TRBJ2-3; CDR3: CAISELSEGMDTQYF; DNA: TGTGCCATCAGTGAGCTGTCAGAGGGCATGGATACGCAGTATTTT
length: 16; V: TRBV10-3; size: NA; D: TRBD2; J: TRBJ2-3; CDR3: CAIGHTSVASTDTQYF; DNA: TGTGCCATCGGTCACACTAGCGTGGCTAGCACAGATACGCAGTATTTT
length: 17; V: TRBV11-1; size: NA; D: TRBD2; J: TRBJ2-1; CDR3: CANSSTSGSSFINEQFF; DNA: TGTGCCAACAGCTCGACTAGCGGGAGTTCATTTATAAATGAGCAATTCTTC
length: 14; V: TRBV12-3/TRBV12-4; size: NA; D: NA; J: TRBJ2-7; CDR3: CASCLGLGAYEQYF; DNA: TGTGCCAGCTGTTTGGGACTTGGGGCCTACGAGCAGTACTTC
length: 14; V: TRBV19; size: NA; D: NA; J: TRBJ2-1; CDR3: CASRWDSPKDEQFF; DNA: TGTGCCAGCCGTTGGGACTCCCCGAAGGATGAGCAGTTCTTC
length: 11; V: TRBV29-1; size: NA; D: NA; J: TRBJ1-2; CDR3: CSAWDPYGYTF; DNA: TGCAGCGCCTGGGATCCCTATGGCTACACTTTC
length: 14; V: TRBV30; size: few; D: NA; J: TRBJ2-5; CDR3: CAVMTRVGQETQYF; DNA: TGTGCCGTTATGACCAGGGTGGGTCAAGAGACCCAGTACTTC
length: 15; V: TRBV6-2/TRBV6-3; size: NA; D: NA; J: TRBJ1-5; CDR3: CSSTLDSYSNQPQHF; DNA: TGTTCCAGCACGCTCGACAGCTATAGCAATCAGCCCCAGCATTTT
length: 15; V: TRBV6-5; size: NA; D: NA; J: TRBJ2-7; CDR3: CASSYSRDPTYEQYF; DNA: TGTGCCAGCAGTTACTCGCGGGACCCAACCTACGAGCAGTACTTC
length: 15; V: TRBV11-2; size: NA; D: NA; J: TRBJ2-1; CDR3: CAGSPLPTPFNEQFF; DNA: TGTGCCGGCAGCCCGCTTCCGACTCCGTTTAATGAGCAGTTCTTC
length: 15; V: TRBV4-1; size: NA; D: TRBD2; J: TRBJ2-7; CDR3: CTSSQAQRGDYEQYF; DNA: TGCACCAGCAGTCAAGCTCAGCGGGGTGACTACGAGCAGTACTTC
length: 14; V: TRBV29-1; size: NA; D: TRBD1; J: TRBJ2-5; CDR3: CSVKVTGAEETQYF; DNA: TGCAGCGTTAAGGTGACAGGGGCGGAAGAGACCCAGTACTTC
length: 13; V: TRBV11-2; size: NA; D: NA; J: TRBJ2-5; CDR3: CANSLTLEETQYF; DNA: TGTGCCAACAGCTTAACCCTTGAAGAGACCCAGTACTTC
length: 13; V: TRBV10-2; size: few; D: NA; J: TRBJ2-3; CDR3: CASRVANTDTQYF; DNA: TGCGCCAGCCGGGTCGCGAACACAGATACGCAGTATTTT
length: 13; V: TRBV11-2; size: once; D: NA; J: TRBJ2-1; CDR3: CASSLVLGNEQFF; DNA: TGCGCCAGCAGCCTGGTACTAGGGAATGAGCAGTTCTTC
length: 15; V: TRBV28; size: NA; D: TRBD1; J: TRBJ2-7; CDR3: CASSMTGGLSYEQYF; DNA: TGTGCCAGCTCCATGACAGGGGGCCTATCCTACGAGCAGTACTTC
length: 13; V: TRBV6-5; size: NA; D: TRBD1; J: TRBJ2-5; CDR3: CDSSWGQGQTQHF; DNA: TGTGACAGCAGTTGGGGACAGGGGCAGACCCAGCACTTC
length: 13; V: TRBV4-1; size: many; D: NA; J: TRBJ1-5; CDR3: CASSQDQGQPQHF; DNA: TGCGCCAGCAGCCAAGATCAAGGCCAGCCCCAGCATTTT
length: 13; V: TRBV6-5; size: NA; D: NA; J: TRBJ2-3; CDR3: CASRPEPRRAQYF; DNA: TGTGCCAGCAGACCTGAACCCCGTAGAGCGCAGTATTTT
length: 13; V: TRBV19; size: NA; D: NA; J: TRBJ2-3; CDR3: CASSNEDADTQYF; DNA: TGTGCCAGTAGTAATGAGGACGCAGATACGCAGTATTTT
length: 14; V: TRBV4-3; size: NA; D: TRBD1; J: TRBJ2-2; CDR3: CASGGQDRPGELSF; DNA: TGCGCCAGCGGGGGACAGGATCGGCCTGGGGAGCTGTCTTTT
length: 16; V: TRBV9; size: once; D: TRBD2; J: TRBJ2-3; CDR3: CASSAGLAGITDTQYF; DNA: TGTGCCAGCAGCGCCGGACTAGCGGGAATCACAGATACGCAGTATTTT
length: 15; V: TRBV10-3; size: few; D: NA; J: TRBJ1-3; CDR3: CAIGIGEGTGNTIYF; DNA: TGTGCCATCGGGATCGGTGAGGGGACAGGAAACACCATATATTTT
length: 20; V: TRBV6-2/TRBV6-3; size: NA; D: TRBD2; J: TRBJ2-3; CDR3: CASSFPSLAGDGVVIDTQYF; DNA: TGTGCCAGCAGTTTTCCTTCTCTAGCGGGAGACGGGGTAGTAATAGATACGCAGTATTTT
length: 13; V: TRBV11-2; size: once; D: NA; J: TRBJ1-2; CDR3: CASGPGVNCGCTF; DNA: TGTGCCAGTGGCCCGGGGGTTAACTGTGGCTGCACCTTC
length: 12; V: TRBV6-1; size: NA; D: TRBD1; J: TRBJ1-2; CDR3: CASRGQVDGYTF; DNA: TGTGCCAGCAGAGGACAGGTGGATGGCTACACCTTC
length: 12; V: TRBV29-1; size: NA; D: NA; J: TRBJ1-2; CDR3: CSAEVASRGYTF; DNA: TGCAGCGCTGAAGTGGCTAGTCGGGGCTACACCTTC
length: 16; V: TRBV4-1; size: NA; D: NA; J: TRBJ1-2; CDR3: CASSQDPGEGGYGYTF; DNA: TGCGCCAGCAGCCAAGACCCAGGAGAGGGCGGCTATGGTTACACCTTC
length: 15; V: TRBV28; size: few; D: TRBD2; J: TRBJ2-3; CDR3: CASSRLAGGADTQYF; DNA: TGTGCCAGCAGTCGATTGGCGGGAGGAGCAGATACGCAGTATTTT
length: 14; V: TRBV10-2; size: NA; D: NA; J: TRBJ1-1; CDR3: CASSFRSGDTEAFF; DNA: TGCGCCAGCAGTTTTCGGTCAGGGGACACTGAAGCTTTCTTT
length: 14; V: TRBV11-2; size: NA; D: NA; J: TRBJ2-5; CDR3: CASSSDRAQETQCF; DNA: TGTGCCAGCAGCTCAGATAGGGCTCAAGAGACCCAGTGCTTC
length: 15; V: TRBV4-1; size: NA; D: NA; J: TRBJ2-3; CDR3: CASSQDPAGKDTQYF; DNA: TGCGCCAGCAGTCAAGATCCGGCGGGAAAGGATACGCAGTATTTT
length: 15; V: TRBV2; size: NA; D: TRBD2; J: TRBJ2-1; CDR3: CASSQLAGSYNEQFF; DNA: TGTGCCAGCAGTCAACTAGCGGGCTCCTACAATGAGCAGTTCTTC
length: 18; V: TRBV21-1; size: NA; D: NA; J: TRBJ2-1; CDR3: CASSKEALSVSSYNEQFF; DNA: TGTGCCAGCAGCAAAGAAGCCTTAAGCGTCAGCTCCTACAATGAGCAGTTCTTC